These T cell receptor beta chains were read from a single sample in a study of blood T cells in healthy people across ages. TCRdb reanalysed the 5' RACE reads using MiXCR and keeps one entry per CDR3 protein. Of around 800,000 distinct CDR3 sequences listed, around 42% are singletons. The sequenced sample consisted of blood. These TCRs come from a man aged 60-69 years in good health. The CDR3 runs from the conserved cysteine through the conserved F or W. A D gene is named only where the DNA matches it firmly. Clone size appears in some rows only: once, few, many, or a class for an expanded clone.

clone size | CDR3 length | D gene | J gene | V gene | CDR3 DNA | CDR3 protein
once | 16 | TRBD1 | TRBJ2-7 | TRBV7-9 | TGTGCCAGCAGCTTACGACGGGACAGAGCCTCCTACGAGCAGTACTTC | CASSLRRDRASYEQYF
. | 12 | . | TRBJ1-2 | TRBV6-2/TRBV6-3 | TGTGCCACCGCGAAGGGCAGCTATGGCTACACCTTC | CATAKGSYGYTF
. | 15 | TRBD1 | TRBJ2-1 | TRBV3-1 | TGTGCCAGCAGCCAAGTGGGACAGGTGTTCCGTGAGCAGTTCTTC | CASSQVGQVFREQFF
few | 12 | . | TRBJ2-3 | TRBV24-1 | TGTGCCGCCATACCAAGCACAGATACGCAGTATTTT | CAAIPSTDTQYF
. | 14 | TRBD2 | TRBJ2-7 | TRBV5-4 | TGTGCCAGCAGTCCTAGCGGGAGGTACTACGAGCAGTACTTC | CASSPSGRYYEQYF
. | 16 | TRBD2 | TRBJ2-5 | TRBV20-1 | TGCAGTGCTATGGGACTAGCGGGGGATAACCAAGAGACCCAGTACTTC | CSAMGLAGDNQETQYF
. | 16 | TRBD2 | TRBJ2-7 | TRBV9 | TGTGCCAGCAGCACCCGACCGGGACTAGCGTCTCCCGAGCAGTACTTC | CASSTRPGLASPEQYF
few | 15 | TRBD1 | TRBJ1-4 | TRBV15 | TGTGCCACCAGCGGTAGACAGGGACAAAATGAAAAACTGTTTTTT | CATSGRQGQNEKLFF
few | 14 | TRBD1 | TRBJ1-2 | TRBV20-1 | TGCAGTGCTAGAAAGGGCAGGGGGGACTATGGCTACACCTTC | CSARKGRGDYGYTF
. | 16 | . | TRBJ2-1 | TRBV20-1 | TGCAGTGCTAAAAACGCGGACTCTCCCTTGTACAATGAGCAGTTCTTC | CSAKNADSPLYNEQFF
. | 20 | TRBD1 | TRBJ1-5 | TRBV11-1 | TGTGCCAGCAGCCCTAGAGCCGGGACAGGGGTTCCCTTGAGCAATCAGCCCCAGCATTTT | CASSPRAGTGVPLSNQPQHF
. | 13 | TRBD2 | TRBJ2-4 | TRBV6-2/TRBV6-3 | TGTGCCAGCAGCGGACTAGCCATGAACATTCAGTACTTC | CASSGLAMNIQYF
. | 16 | . | TRBJ1-4 | TRBV7-6 | TGTGCCGGCAGCGCCGGGGGTGACGCTTCGAACGGAAAACTGTTTTTT | CAGSAGGDASNGKLFF
few | 18 | TRBD2 | TRBJ2-1 | TRBV29-1 | TGCAGCGTTGAAGGCGGTAGCGGGGGGGCCGGGTCCTACAATGAGCAGTTCTTC | CSVEGGSGGAGSYNEQFF
. | 16 | . | TRBJ1-2 | TRBV25-1 | TGTGCCAGCAGTGCTGACCTCGGACAGACAAACTATGGCTACACCTTC | CASSADLGQTNYGYTF
. | 14 | TRBD2 | TRBJ2-7 | TRBV2 | TGTGCCAGCAGGGTGACTAGCGGGGTTTACGAGCAGTACTTC | CASRVTSGVYEQYF
few | 16 | . | TRBJ2-2 | TRBV11-1 | TGTGCCAGCAGTCTGGGATTGGGACTTAACACCGGGGAGCTGTTTTTT | CASSLGLGLNTGELFF
. | 14 | . | TRBJ2-5 | TRBV30 | TGTGCCTGGAGTGTGTCCAGGCTTCAAGAGACCCAGTACTTC | CAWSVSRLQETQYF
few | 16 | . | TRBJ2-7 | TRBV20-1 | TGCAGTGCTGAGGGCTCATCCCGGGGGTACAAGGGCGAGCAGTACTTC | CSAEGSSRGYKGEQYF
. | 12 | . | TRBJ2-1 | TRBV7-6 | TGTGCCAGCAGCTTCAATCAAGATGAGCAGTTCTTC | CASSFNQDEQFF
. | 15 | . | TRBJ1-6 | TRBV5-5 | TGTGCCAGCAGCTTGGATTTGGTGGGGAATTCACCCCTCCACTTT | CASSLDLVGNSPLHF
. | 14 | . | TRBJ2-3 | TRBV30 | TGTGCCTGGACTGAAACGGGGCCCCGAGATACGCAGTATTTT | CAWTETGPRDTQYF